These T cell receptor beta chains were read from a single sample in a study of identical twins. TCRdb re-called the 5' RACE reads through MiXCR, storing one row per CDR3 protein. The data contain some 1,700,000 distinct CDR3 sequences, 25% to 35% of them singletons. The specimen sequenced was cord blood. These receptor sequences come from a newborn girl in good health. The conserved cysteine and the conserved F or W are not part of the CDR3 here. Fields, in order: J gene, V gene, D gene, CDR3 protein. A D gene is named only where the DNA matches it firmly.

J: TRBJ1-2; V: TRBV27; D: TRBD1; CDR3: ASSWTGGYYGYT
J: NA; V: TRBV10-1; D: TRBD2; CDR3: ASSESKASGRYEQY
J: TRBJ2-7; V: TRBV6-2/TRBV6-3; D: NA; CDR3: ASSYPLIMTGKPPYEQY
J: TRBJ1-4; V: TRBV7-9; D: NA; CDR3: ASSLDLGNEKLF
J: TRBJ1-1; V: TRBV7-6; D: NA; CDR3: ASSPREGIHTEAF
J: TRBJ2-3; V: TRBV20-1; D: TRBD2; CDR3: SALKREGPDTQY
J: TRBJ1-2; V: TRBV7-2; D: NA; CDR3: ACSLAPYGYT
J: TRBJ2-7; V: TRBV10-1; D: TRBD1; CDR3: ASTGTVYEQY
J: NA; V: TRBV5-1; D: NA; CDR3: ASSLALSGNSYNEQY
J: TRBJ1-2; V: TRBV28; D: NA; CDR3: ASGQLNFFYGYT
J: TRBJ1-2; V: TRBV6-4; D: TRBD1; CDR3: AGSDSQGAWGYT
J: TRBJ2-5; V: TRBV5-6; D: NA; CDR3: ASSFFVSGEETQY
J: TRBJ1-2; V: TRBV13; D: TRBD1; CDR3: ASSLGTGLSSGYT
J: TRBJ2-1; V: TRBV28; D: TRBD2; CDR3: ASTLPQRGLPYNEQF
J: TRBJ2-1; V: TRBV11-1; D: NA; CDR3: ASSFPDPKQF
J: TRBJ1-6; V: TRBV7-9; D: NA; CDR3: ASSLEADRGSPLH
J: TRBJ1-2; V: TRBV6-1; D: NA; CDR3: ASSEHGFNYGHT
J: TRBJ2-7; V: TRBV28; D: TRBD2; CDR3: ASSLSGWAGGSSSYEQY
J: TRBJ2-5; V: TRBV20-1; D: TRBD2; CDR3: SAPGTSGSVHQETQY
J: TRBJ2-1; V: TRBV11-2; D: TRBD2; CDR3: ASSLGGTSANEQF
J: TRBJ2-7; V: TRBV20-1; D: TRBD1; CDR3: SAIDRGGHYEQY
J: TRBJ1-5; V: TRBV20-1; D: TRBD1; CDR3: SARRDRAHQPQH